This T cell receptor beta chain was observed in a study of T cell responses to AZD1222 COVID-19 vaccine. Germline values: CDR1 SGHVS, CDR2 FQNEAQ. CDR3 length: 18 amino acids. Trimming removed 5 bases from V and 0 bases from J, with 20 bases in between. Profiling relied on immunoSEQ multiplex PCR, and the TCRdb table lists in-frame clones only, not all of them. This table holds around 120,000 clones, around 92% found once. Whole-study results and caveats: Donors skewed white British and female; clonal diversity was possibly underestimated. Spike was spanned by vaccine-associated CD4 TCRs, which were dominant at 160-218 and 743-854. At baseline, seropositivity was found in only a handful of AZD1222 recipients. Spike-specific TCR breadth and depth grew following two AZD1222 doses.

In the case of this clone: The antigen is undetermined.

The chain combines TRBV7-8 with TRBJ1-3; the D is unclear. The source was peripheral blood, collected on day 0 of AZD1222 vaccination. The clonotype comes from an adult in good health. The DNA for the CDR3 is TGTGCCAGCAGCCAGCGAGGCATGCCCACGAGCTCTGGAAACACCATATATTTT. Protein: CASSQRGMPTSSGNTIYF.